This TCR beta chain was sequenced for a study of cytomegalovirus exposure and HLA in healthy donors. Healthy bone marrow donors made up the cohort. Trimming cost V 3 bases and J 4 bases; bases outside gene matches: 6. Germline CDR1 LGHNA, CDR2 YNFKEQ. CDR3 size: 15 residues. For this clone: As yet, its antigen is unknown.

The PCR used 60 Vbeta and 13 Jbeta primers. The table came from immunoSEQ multiplex PCR; TCRdb's copy has only in-frame clones and leaves some out. This sample has under 200,000 clones, with 60% to 85% found just once. Findings and limits, study-wide: In a later analysis, common viral pathogens appeared linked to several of the most significant clusters. Investigators reported 150 to 200 TCR beta chains as tied to cytomegalovirus. Highest at DRB1 and lowest at HLA-C, TCR association rates differed among HLA loci in a later analysis.

The rearrangement joins TRBV4-2 to TRBJ2-3; 8 bases map to TRBD1. Sequenced: PBMCs. This TCR came from a female donor in good health and CMV-seronegative. This CDR3 reads CASSQLSQGADTQYF. CDR3 DNA: TGTGCCAGCAGCCAGCTTTCACAGGGGGCAGATACGCAGTATTTT.